This entry features one T cell receptor (beta chain) sequence. This sample was included in a study of blood T cell repertoires in COVID-19. Study details: COVID-19 samples from acute and convalescent phases originated in the United States, Italy and Spain.

As originally analysed: Reference gene primers were amplified, and this amplification served to estimate nucleated cell counts. TCRdb's table, derived via immunoSEQ multiplex PCR, lists solely in-frame clones and lacks some. The V and J calls and the clone size are those of that table, but D and trimming were determined from the DNA. The data contain about 280,000 clones, about 83% of them singletons. The germline V gene has CDR1 LNHDA and CDR2 SQIVND (reference sequence). Trimming took 6 bases from V and 3 from J, leaving 9 bases between them. The CDR3 extends over 13 amino acids. V gene TRBV19 combines with J gene TRBJ1-5; D remains unclear. This sequence was found in a woman aged 45-65 years who had recovered from COVID-19. Sequences were obtained from peripheral blood. The CDR3 here is CASRVQSNQPQHF. For the CDR3, the DNA is TGTGCCAGTAGGGTACAGTCCAATCAGCCCCAGCATTTT.